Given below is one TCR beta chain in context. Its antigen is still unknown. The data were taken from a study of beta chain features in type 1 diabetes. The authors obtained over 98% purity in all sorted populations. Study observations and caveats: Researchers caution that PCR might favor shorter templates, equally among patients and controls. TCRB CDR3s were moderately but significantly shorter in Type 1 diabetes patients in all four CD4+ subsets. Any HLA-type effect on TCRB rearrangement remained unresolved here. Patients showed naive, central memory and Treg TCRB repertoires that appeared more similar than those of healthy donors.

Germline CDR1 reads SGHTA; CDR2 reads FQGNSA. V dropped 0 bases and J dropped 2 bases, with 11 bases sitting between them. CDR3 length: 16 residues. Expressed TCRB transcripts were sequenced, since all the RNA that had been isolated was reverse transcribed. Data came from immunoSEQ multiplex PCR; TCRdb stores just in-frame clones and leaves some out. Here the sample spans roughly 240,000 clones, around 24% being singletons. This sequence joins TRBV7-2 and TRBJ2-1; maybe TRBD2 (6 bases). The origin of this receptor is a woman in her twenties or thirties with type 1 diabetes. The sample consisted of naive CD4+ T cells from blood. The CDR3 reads CASSLALGEAYNEQFF. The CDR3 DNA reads TGTGCCAGCAGCTTAGCGCTGGGGGAGGCCTACAATGAGCAGTTCTTC. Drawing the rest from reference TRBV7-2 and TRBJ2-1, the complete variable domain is GAGVSQSPSNKVTEKGKDVELRCDPISGHTALYWYRQSLGQGLEFLIYFQGNSAPDKSGLPSDRFSAERTGGSVSTLTIQRTQQEDSAVYLCASSLALGEAYNEQFFGPGTRLTVL.